The 20 T cell receptor beta chains presented below share a single source sample, sequenced in a study of blood T cell repertoires in COVID-19. Assay: immunoSEQ multiplex PCR; the TCRdb copy retains only in-frame clones and omits some. Of roughly 160,000 clones in the sample, around 83% are singletons; the top ten hold about 19%. The sequenced sample consisted of peripheral blood. The origin of the receptors is a woman aged 70 to 79 who had recovered from COVID-19.

This chain links TRBV6-5 with TRBJ1-6, with D possibly matching TRBD1 (6 bases). CDR1 MNHEY and CDR2 SVGAGI come from the germline V gene. CDR3 length equals 14 residues. V was shortened by 2 bases and J by 6 bases, with 8 bases between the two germline ends. CDR3 nucleotides: TGTGCCAGCAGTTACAGGGGGAGTAATTCACCCCTCCACTTT. Its protein is CASSYRGSNSPLHF.

The V and J genes are TRBV5-1 and TRBJ2-3, with no clear D. The germline CDR1 and CDR2 sequences are SGHRS and YFSETQ. The CDR3 extends over 14 amino acids. Trimming removed 2 bases from V and 2 bases from J, with 9 bases in between. CDR3 amino acids: CASSLGADTDTQYF. In nucleotides, the CDR3 is TGCGCCAGCAGCTTAGGTGCGGACACAGATACGCAGTATTTT.

This chain joins TRBV19 and TRBJ1-2, with TRBD1 matching 7 bases. J gave up 4 bases and V 6 bases, and 5 bases lay outside the gene matches. CDR1 and CDR2 (germline): LNHDA, SQIVND (reference sequence). The CDR3 is 13 residues long. CDR3 nucleotides: TGTGCCAGTAGGCCGACAGGGAGCTATGGCTACACCTTC. It specifies CASRPTGSYGYTF. Together with reference TRBV19 and TRBJ1-2, the CDR3 gives the full variable domain: DGGITQSPKYLFRKEGQNVTLSCEQNLNHDAMYWYRQDPGQGLRLIYYSQIVNDFQKGDIAEGYSVSREKKESFPLTVTSAQKNPTAFYLCASRPTGSYGYTFGSGTRLTVV.

V is TRBV6-5 and J is TRBJ1-3, with D tentatively TRBD1 (5 bases). This CDR3 region has 14 residues. V dropped 5 bases and J dropped 2 bases, with 10 bases sitting between them. The V gene's germline CDR1 is MNHEY and CDR2 SVGAGI. The CDR3 sequence: CASSRGGAGNTIYF. The CDR3, as DNA: TGTGCCAGCAGTCGGGGGGGGGCTGGAAACACCATATATTTT.

Here the CDR3 DNA reads TGCGCCAGCAGCCTGAACCCAGGGGGAAGTCAGCCCCAGCATTTT. Translating gives CASSLNPGGSQPQHF. The chain links TRBV5-1 to TRBJ1-5; 7 nucleotides match TRBD1. J gave up 6 bases and V 4 bases, and 10 bases lay outside the gene matches. This CDR3 has 15 residues. Germline CDR1 reads SGHRS; CDR2 reads YFSETQ.

The rearrangement links TRBV3-1 (or the pseudogene TRBV3-2) to TRBJ1-2; the D is unclear. V gave up 4 bases and J gave up 5 bases, with 11 bases separating them. Per germline, CDR1 LGHDT and CDR2 YNNKEL (reference sequence). The CDR3 is 13 residues long. Written as DNA, the CDR3 is TGTGCCAGCAGCCCAGACGAACTGTATGGCTACACCTTC. Amino acid sequence: CASSPDELYGYTF.

This chain joins TRBV18 and TRBJ2-3, with D possibly matching TRBD2 (6 bases). The CDR3 is 14 amino acids. Germline V CDR1 and CDR2: KGHSH, LQKENI. Trimming pared 1 base from V and 5 bases from J, leaving 10 bases between. CDR3 nucleotide sequence: TGTGCCAGCTCACCACGCGGGGCACGAGATACGCAGTATTTT. Its protein product is CASSPRGARDTQYF.

The chain carries TRBV12-2 and TRBJ1-2; whether TRBD1, the table's D call, matches the DNA was not checked. TRBV12-2 is flagged as a pseudogene. This CDR3 has 15 amino acids. This CDR3 is CASRSIRDREYGYTF. The CDR3 region has the DNA TGTGCAAGTCGCTCAATCCGGGACAGGGAATATGGCTACACCTTC.

The V call is TRBV9, the J call TRBJ2-2, with a possible D match to TRBD2 (5 bases). The CDR3 is made up of 14 amino acids. Germline CDR1 SGDLS, CDR2 YYNGEE. V lost 6 bases and J 8 bases, leaving 17 bases between the germline ends. The DNA of the CDR3 is TGTGCCAGCACCTTAGGGTCTCGAGGGGGGGAGCTGTTTTTT. The encoded protein is CASTLGSRGGELFF.

J is TRBJ1-1 and V is TRBV6-2 or TRBV6-3; TRBD1 aligns across 7 bases. From germline, CDR1 is MNHEY and CDR2 SVGEGT. There are 16 residues in the CDR3. Losses at the gene ends were 4 bases for V and 4 bases for J; bases not matched to a gene: 12. Written as DNA, the CDR3 is TGTGCCAGCAGTTCCCAACAGGGGAGTAGGGGCACTGAAGCTTTCTTT. This translates into CASSSQQGSRGTEAFF.

The CDR3 here is CASSLGRGSYEQYF. The CDR3 nucleotides read TGTGCCAGCAGTTTGGGGCGGGGTTCCTACGAGCAGTACTTC. The gene calls are TRBV27 and TRBJ2-7; D may be TRBD2 (6 bases). This CDR3 region has 14 residues. From germline, CDR1 is MNHEY and CDR2 SMNVEV (reference sequence). The V end lost 3 bases, the J end lost 1 base, and 10 bases lay between the germline ends.

The V call is TRBV9, the J call TRBJ1-5, with 12 bases identical to TRBD1. V lost 3 bases to trimming and J lost 7 bases; unmatched junction nucleotides: 2. Germline V lookup: CDR1 SGDLS, CDR2 YYNGEE. CDR3 size: 14 residues. CDR3 sequence: CASSAGTGGQPQHF. Here the CDR3 DNA reads TGTGCCAGCAGCGCCGGGACAGGGGGCCAGCCCCAGCATTTT.

The rearrangement links TRBV19 to TRBJ2-7; 8 bases agree with TRBD2. The CDR3 consists of 13 residues. The germline V gene has CDR1 LNHDA and CDR2 SQIVND (reference sequence). J was trimmed by 3 bases and V by 5 bases; bases with no gene match: 3. CDR3 protein: CASSAGLDYEQYF. The CDR3 region has the DNA TGTGCCAGTAGTGCGGGACTAGACTACGAGCAGTACTTC.

CDR3 sequence (DNA): TGTGCCAGTAGTATAGCCCCCCGACAGGGTCCCGGCGAGCAGTACTTC. Its protein product is CASSIAPRQGPGEQYF. This sequence joins TRBV19 and TRBJ2-7; TRBD1 agrees at 7 bases. With 1 base clipped from V and 6 bases from J, the junction kept 12 bases outside the gene matches. Germline assignment: CDR1 LNHDA and CDR2 SQIVND (reference sequence). This CDR3 comprises 16 residues.

This chain uses TRBV13 with TRBJ2-2, with D perhaps TRBD1 (6 bases). Looked up from germline, CDR1 is PRHDT and CDR2 is FYEKMQ (reference sequence). V dropped 1 base and J dropped 4 bases, with 19 bases sitting between them. CDR3 length equals 18 residues. CDR3 loop: CASSLEGPRGRSTGELFF. The CDR3 coding sequence is TGTGCCAGCAGCTTAGAGGGGCCCAGGGGACGGTCCACCGGGGAGCTGTTTTTT.

The CDR3 spells CASSYSGDMDEKLFF. The CDR3, as DNA: TGTGCCAGCAGTTACTCGGGGGACATGGACGAAAAACTGTTTTTT. The chain employs TRBV6-5 and TRBJ1-4; weak D call: TRBD1 (6 bases). CDR3 length equals 15 residues. In germline, CDR1 is MNHEY, CDR2 SVGAGI. The V gene lost 0 bases and the J gene lost 8 bases, with 13 bases spanning the gap.

The V gene is TRBV7-9, the J gene TRBJ2-3; TRBD2 matches at 9 bases. Trimming took 5 bases from V and 2 from J; bases not matched to a gene: 8. From germline, CDR1 is SEHNR and CDR2 FQNEAQ (reference sequence). The CDR3 extends over 16 amino acids. The CDR3 is CASSPVAGAYTDTQYF. The CDR3 DNA is TGTGCCAGCAGCCCGGTAGCGGGGGCCTACACAGATACGCAGTATTTT.

This chain connects TRBV18 to TRBJ2-5, with 9 nucleotides matching TRBD1. CDR1 and CDR2 (germline): KGHSH, LQKENI. This CDR3 comprises 14 residues. Losses at the gene ends were 5 bases for V and 5 bases for J; bases not matched to a gene: 6. CDR3 loop: CASSTGQGGETQYF. The CDR3, as DNA: TGTGCCAGCTCAACGGGACAGGGCGGGGAGACCCAGTACTTC.

V is TRBV24-1 and J is TRBJ2-7, with D maybe TRBD1 (6 bases). Germline loops: CDR1 KGHDR, CDR2 SFDVKD. This CDR3 is built from 15 residues. With 3 bases removed from V and 1 base from J, the gap between germline ends came to 12 bases. The CDR3 is CATSDTRDTSYEQYF. The CDR3 DNA reads as TGTGCCACCAGTGATACCCGGGACACGTCCTACGAGCAGTACTTC.

The chain has TRBV5-1 and TRBJ2-1, with 8 nucleotides matching TRBD2. With V trimmed by 2 bases and J by 5 bases, 3 bases remained unmatched. There are 14 residues in the CDR3. The germline V gene has CDR1 SGHRS and CDR2 YFSETQ. Written as DNA, the CDR3 is TGCGCCAGCAGCTTAGCGGGAGCAGACAATGAGCAGTTCTTC. Its protein is CASSLAGADNEQFF. Filled out from reference TRBV5-1 and TRBJ2-1, the complete variable domain reads KAGVTQTPRYLIKTRGQQVTLSCSPISGHRSVSWYQQTPGQGLQFLFEYFSETQRNKGNFPGRFSGRQFSNSRSEMNVSTLELGDSALYLCASSLAGADNEQFFGPGTRLTVL.